These 32 T cell receptor beta chains were sequenced from one sample in a study of shared clonotypes between healthy human individuals. Data came from immunoSEQ multiplex PCR; TCRdb stores just in-frame clones and leaves some out. The sample consists of about 470,000 clones, roughly 80% of them appearing once. The sequenced material came from PBMCs. The source is a woman in her thirties or forties in good health. Some clones in this sample may be carry-over from other donors' samples.

This clone was recorded a few times. V is TRBV6-5 and J is TRBJ1-1; D not certain. This CDR3 contains 14 residues. Trimming shortened V by 2 bases and J by 3 bases, and 10 bases separated the two germline ends. Germline CDR1 MNHEY, CDR2 SVGAGI. CDR3 sequence: CASSYKMGDTEAFF. For the CDR3, the DNA is TGTGCCAGCAGTTACAAGATGGGAGACACTGAAGCTTTCTTT.

The V call is TRBV7-3, the J call TRBJ2-3, with 16 bases aligning to TRBD2. V was clipped by 5 bases and J by 6 bases; unmatched bases: 5. Per germline, CDR1 SGHTA and CDR2 FQGTGA. The CDR3 totals 16 residues. The CDR3 nucleotides read TGTGCCAGCAGCCCGGGACTAGCGGGAGGGGTGGATACGCAGTATTTT. Translation: CASSPGLAGGVDTQYF.

The genes are TRBV2 and TRBJ2-6; unclear D gene. This CDR3 comprises 16 residues. V lost 2 bases and J lost 2, with 10 bases in between. The germline gives CDR1 SNHLY, CDR2 FYNNEI. The CDR3 here is CASSEIDVPGANVLTF. The DNA of the CDR3 is TGTGCCAGCAGTGAAATCGATGTTCCTGGGGCCAACGTCCTGACTTTC.

The V call is TRBV27, the J call TRBJ2-3, with 8 bases matching TRBD1. The CDR3 totals 17 residues. CDR1 MNHEY and CDR2 SMNVEV come from the germline V gene (reference sequence). V lost 1 base, J lost 1 base, and 7 bases stayed unmatched. CDR3 sequence: CASSLWAGGGGTDTQYF. The CDR3 coding sequence is TGTGCCAGCAGTTTATGGGCAGGGGGCGGTGGCACAGATACGCAGTATTTT.

This sequence joins TRBV27 and TRBJ2-1; D possibly corresponds to TRBD2 (5 bases). The V gene lost 0 bases and the J gene lost 3 bases, with 12 bases spanning the gap. This CDR3 has 16 residues. Germline V gene data show CDR1 as MNHEY and CDR2 as SMNVEV (reference sequence). This CDR3 reads CASSLSERELYNEQFF. As DNA, the CDR3 is TGTGCCAGCAGTTTATCGGAGAGGGAGCTCTACAATGAGCAGTTCTTC.

V gene TRBV2 combines with J gene TRBJ1-2, with 8 bases fitting TRBD1. V trimming: 8 bases; J trimming: 4 bases; junction bases outside the gene matches: 6. This CDR3 is built from 13 residues. Germline V CDR1 and CDR2: SNHLY, FYNNEI. CDR3 in DNA: TGTGCCAGCTCCGGGACAGGCTTCTATGGCTACACCTTC. It translates to CASSGTGFYGYTF.

The chain has TRBV5-4 and TRBJ2-7, with 9 bases lining up with TRBD1. Germline CDR1 is SGHNT and CDR2 is YYREEE (reference sequence). V shed 4 bases and J 4 bases; nucleotides not matched to a gene: 6. The length of the CDR3 is 14 residues. CDR3 nucleotide sequence: TGTGCCAGCAGCAGGGGACAGGGACCTTACGAGCAGTACTTC. Encoded protein: CASSRGQGPYEQYF.

CDR3 protein: CASSQDPDGREQYF. CDR3 DNA: TGTGCCAGCAGCCAAGATCCCGACGGGCGCGAGCAGTACTTC. This sequence joins TRBV4-2 and TRBJ2-7, with unresolved D. The germline CDR1 and CDR2 sequences are LGHNA and YNFKEQ. The CDR3 is made up of 14 amino acids. V shed 0 bases and J shed 6 bases, with 12 bases lying between them.

This chain links TRBV7-2 with TRBJ2-7; 7 bases are a match to TRBD2. CDR3 length: 16 amino acids. CDR1 and CDR2 from the germline V gene are SGHTA and FQGNSA. The ends lost 5 bases at V and 6 bases at J; junction bases unmatched: 16. The chain's CDR3 is CASSPEGRGGPGEQYF. The CDR3 DNA reads as TGTGCCAGCAGCCCCGAGGGGAGGGGAGGGCCGGGCGAGCAGTACTTC.

With respect to this clone: Other DNA sequences in the same sample also yield this CDR3. J is TRBJ1-2 and V is TRBV5-4, with D unresolved. Trimming took 0 bases from V and 2 from J, leaving 11 bases between them. The CDR3 has 15 amino acids. Germline V gives CDR1 SGHNT, CDR2 YYREEE (reference sequence). The DNA for the CDR3 is TGTGCCAGCAGCTTGGATCCCGGAGCCAACTATGGCTACACCTTC. Translation gives CASSLDPGANYGYTF.

V and J are TRBV28 and TRBJ2-2; D might be TRBD2 (6 bases). The length of the CDR3 is 15 residues. V dropped 3 bases and J dropped 5 bases, with 13 bases sitting between them. Germline CDR1 is MDHEN and CDR2 is SYDVKM. CDR3 in amino acids: CASSLEGQRTGELFF. DNA for the CDR3: TGTGCCAGCAGTTTGGAGGGCCAAAGGACCGGGGAGCTGTTTTTT.

The chain joins TRBV6-1 to TRBJ1-4, with TRBD1 matching 7 bases. The CDR3 has 15 amino acids. After removal of 6 bases from V and 7 bases from J, the junction contained 11 bases not matched to a gene. Germline V CDR1 and CDR2: MNHNS, SASEGT. The chain's CDR3 is CASSPQTGSGEKLFF. For the CDR3, the DNA is TGTGCCAGCAGCCCCCAGACAGGGTCTGGTGAAAAACTGTTTTTT.

This chain uses TRBV5-1 with TRBJ2-7, with D perhaps matching TRBD2 (6 bases). The CDR3 consists of 15 residues. Germline CDR1 and CDR2: SGHRS and YFSETQ. The V gene lost 0 bases and the J gene lost 3 bases, with 13 bases spanning the gap. This CDR3 reads CASSLVAGRLYEQYF. DNA for the CDR3: TGCGCCAGCAGCTTGGTGGCGGGACGGCTCTACGAGCAGTACTTC.

This clone was seen a single time. The genes are TRBV2 and TRBJ2-1; TRBD2 matches at 10 bases. The CDR3 loop spans 12 amino acids. V shed 7 bases and J 15 bases; nucleotides not matched to a gene: 9. The V gene's germline CDR1 is SNHLY and CDR2 FYNNEI. The CDR3 is CASKEWRTSGFF. Here the CDR3 DNA reads TGTGCCAGCAAGGAGTGGCGGACTAGCGGGTTCTTC.

The rearrangement uses TRBV11-2 and TRBJ1-2, with TRBD1 matching over 8 bases. With 3 bases clipped from V and 0 bases from J, the junction kept 3 bases outside the gene matches. This CDR3 comprises 15 residues. Germline lookup yields CDR1 SGHAT and CDR2 FQNNGV. The CDR3 reads CASSLGQAANYGYTF. The CDR3 coding sequence is TGTGCCAGCAGCTTGGGACAGGCGGCTAACTATGGCTACACCTTC.

The chain combines TRBV19 with TRBJ2-2; D assignment may be TRBD1 or TRBD2 (5 bases each). Germline lookup yields CDR1 LNHDA and CDR2 SQIVND (reference sequence). Trimming removed 4 bases at V and 5 bases at J, with 11 bases between. CDR3 length: 14 amino acids. The CDR3 loop is CASSRGSRTGELFF. DNA for the CDR3: TGTGCCAGTAGTAGGGGGAGTCGAACCGGGGAGCTGTTTTTT.

The chain combines TRBV27 with TRBJ2-7, with 9 bases matching TRBD2. V dropped 3 bases and J dropped 4; count of bases not matched to a gene: 4. In germline, CDR1 is MNHEY, CDR2 SMNVEV (reference sequence). The CDR3 covers 14 residues. The CDR3 reads CASSFVSGSYEQYF. The CDR3 DNA reads as TGTGCCAGCAGTTTTGTTAGCGGGAGTTACGAGCAGTACTTC.

The rearrangement links TRBV15 to TRBJ2-1; D remains ambiguous. Germline V gene sequence: CDR1 LNHNV, CDR2 YYDKDF (reference sequence). The CDR3 runs 14 residues. Trimming cost V 1 base and J 2 bases, with 6 bases left between them. CDR3 DNA sequence: TGTGCCACCAGCAGAGTAGGTACCTACAATGAGCAGTTCTTC. Protein: CATSRVGTYNEQFF. The variable domain in full, completed from reference TRBV15 and TRBJ2-1, reads DAMVIQNPRYQVTQFGKPVTLSCSQTLNHNVMYWYQQKSSQAPKLLFHYYDKDFNNEADTPDNFQSRRPNTSFCFLDIRSPGLGDTAMYLCATSRVGTYNEQFFGPGTRLTVL.

A single count supports this clone. V gene TRBV7-3 combines with J gene TRBJ2-5; D not certain. Between the trimmed V and J ends, which lost 2 bases and 2 bases, there was a span of 6 bases. The germline gives CDR1 SGHTA, CDR2 FQGTGA. This CDR3 comprises 13 residues. This CDR3 is CASSLVAQETQYF. CDR3 in DNA: TGTGCCAGCAGCTTAGTTGCTCAAGAGACCCAGTACTTC. Full variable domain (rest looked up from reference TRBV7-3 and TRBJ2-5): GAGVSQTPSNKVTEKGKYVELRCDPISGHTALYWYRQSLGQGPEFLIYFQGTGAADDSGLPNDRFFAVRPEGSVSTLKIQRTERGDSAVYLCASSLVAQETQYFGPGTRLLVL.

On this clone: A far larger clone is only one base removed, so a read error is likely. The sample holds other DNA sequences that translate to the same CDR3. This sequence joins TRBV7-8 and TRBJ2-1; D perhaps matches TRBD2 (6 bases). The germline V gene encodes CDR1 SGHVS and CDR2 FQNEAQ. The CDR3 length is 13 residues. CDR3 nucleotide sequence: TGTGCCAGCAGTTTAGCTAGCGACAATGAGCAGTTCTTC. Its translation: CASSLASDNEQFF. The variable domain in full, completed from reference TRBV7-8 and TRBJ2-1, reads GAGVSQSPRYKVAKRGQDVALRCDPISGHVSLFWYQQALGQGPEFLTYFQNEAQLDKSGLPSDRFFAERPEGSVSTLKIQRTQQEDSAVYLCASSLASDNEQFFGPGTRLTVL.

This chain connects TRBV2 to TRBJ2-1, with 15 bases aligning to TRBD2. Trimming removed 7 bases from V and 9 bases from J; junction bases left unmatched: 4. The CDR3 is 14 amino acids. Germline V lookup: CDR1 SNHLY, CDR2 FYNNEI. The CDR3 coding sequence is TGTGCCAGCATACTGGGACTAGCGGGAGGTGAGCAGTTCTTC. Its translation is CASILGLAGGEQFF.

The J gene is TRBJ2-7, the V gene TRBV6-4, with TRBD1 identical over 10 bases. The ends lost 6 bases at V and 2 bases at J; junction bases unmatched: 7. Per the germline V gene, CDR1 is MRHNA and CDR2 is SNTAGT. The CDR3 has 15 amino acids. Here the CDR3 reads CASSLEGTGAYEQYF. The CDR3 DNA reads as TGTGCCAGCAGCTTAGAGGGGACAGGGGCCTACGAGCAGTACTTC.

This clone was detected a few times. J is TRBJ1-5 and V is TRBV18, with 7 bases that match TRBD1. The CDR3 totals 14 residues. The J segment lost 9 bases and the V segment lost 5 bases, leaving 10 bases of the junction unmatched. Germline CDR1 and CDR2: KGHSH and LQKENI. CDR3 amino acids: CASSSGQPSGPQHF. DNA for the CDR3: TGTGCCAGCTCATCGGGACAGCCCTCTGGGCCCCAGCATTTT.

The rearrangement uses TRBV18 and TRBJ2-1; 9 bases fit TRBD2. The CDR3 spans 16 residues. Germline V gene lookup returns CDR1 KGHSH and CDR2 LQKENI. J was trimmed by 1 base and V by 6 bases; bases with no gene match: 7. CDR3 protein: CASSAGGLASYNEQFF. The CDR3 nucleotides are TGTGCCAGCTCCGCCGGGGGACTAGCTTCCTACAATGAGCAGTTCTTC.

This chain links TRBV5-1 with TRBJ1-4, with 9 positions matching TRBD1. Germline values: CDR1 SGHRS, CDR2 YFSETQ. The CDR3 is made up of 14 amino acids. V lost 4 bases and J lost 8; bases outside the gene matches: 6. CDR3: CASSPQGAGEKLFF. CDR3 nucleotide sequence: TGCGCCAGCAGCCCACAGGGGGCCGGAGAAAAACTGTTTTTT.

This clone was detected only a few times. This chain uses TRBV7-2 with TRBJ2-1, with D maybe TRBD1 (6 bases). In germline, CDR1 is SGHTA, CDR2 FQGNSA. The CDR3 length is 16 residues. V was pared by 5 bases and J by 0 bases, with 14 bases between. For the CDR3, the DNA is TGTGCCAGCAGCCCCCCGGGACACGGCTCCTACAATGAGCAGTTCTTC. It is translated as CASSPPGHGSYNEQFF.

The V call is TRBV5-1, the J call TRBJ2-5; D is unclear. This CDR3 spans 17 amino acids. V was shortened by 7 bases and J by 9 bases, with 31 bases between the two germline ends. CDR1 is SGHRS, CDR2 YFSETQ, per germline. CDR3 nucleotides: TGCGCCAGCCAACCCGCCGGCAGCGCCTATACCAAGAGACCCCAGTACTTC. As protein: CASQPAGSAYTKRPQYF.

The rearrangement joins TRBV7-9 to TRBJ2-2, with 10 bases that match TRBD2. Germline values: CDR1 SEHNR, CDR2 FQNEAQ (reference sequence). The V segment lost 8 bases and the J segment 2 bases; nucleotides outside the gene matches: 8. The CDR3 covers 16 residues. CDR3 sequence: CASHLGLAENTGELFF. CDR3 DNA sequence: TGTGCCAGCCACCTCGGACTAGCGGAAAACACCGGGGAGCTGTTTTTT.

V gene TRBV5-4 combines with J gene TRBJ1-2, with D unresolved. V gave up 1 base and J gave up 2 bases, with 9 bases separating them. Germline V gene data show CDR1 as SGHNT and CDR2 as YYREEE (reference sequence). The CDR3 extends over 14 amino acids. DNA of the CDR3: TGTGCCAGCAGCTTGAGCGCCAGCAACTATGGCTACACCTTC. This sequence encodes CASSLSASNYGYTF.

This rearrangement joins TRBV10-2 to TRBJ2-3; possible D gene TRBD1, 5 bases. Looked up from germline, CDR1 is WSHSY and CDR2 is SAAADI. This CDR3 spans 15 amino acids. Trimming cost V 4 bases and J 2 bases, with 13 bases left between them. The DNA of the CDR3 is TGCGCCAGCAGTGCCAGGGCCGCTTCCACAGATACGCAGTATTTT. Its protein product is CASSARAASTDTQYF.

The chain recombines TRBV14 with TRBJ2-3; 9 bases are shared with TRBD2. V lost 5 bases, J lost 0 bases, and 3 bases stayed unmatched. Germline CDR1 SGHDN, CDR2 FVKESK. The CDR3 runs 15 residues. CDR3 DNA sequence: TGTGCCAGCAGCGACAGCGGGAGGAGCACAGATACGCAGTATTTT. Translating gives CASSDSGRSTDTQYF.

The chain carries TRBV5-4 and TRBJ2-2, with 8 nucleotides matching TRBD2. The V and J ends lost 2 bases and 7 bases, in that order; junction bases with no gene match: 7. The CDR3 loop spans 15 amino acids. Germline-derived CDR1 and CDR2 are SGHNT and YYREEE (reference sequence). The chain's CDR3 is CASSFIGRAGGELFF. In DNA form, the CDR3 reads TGTGCCAGCAGCTTTATCGGGAGGGCCGGCGGGGAGCTGTTTTTT.